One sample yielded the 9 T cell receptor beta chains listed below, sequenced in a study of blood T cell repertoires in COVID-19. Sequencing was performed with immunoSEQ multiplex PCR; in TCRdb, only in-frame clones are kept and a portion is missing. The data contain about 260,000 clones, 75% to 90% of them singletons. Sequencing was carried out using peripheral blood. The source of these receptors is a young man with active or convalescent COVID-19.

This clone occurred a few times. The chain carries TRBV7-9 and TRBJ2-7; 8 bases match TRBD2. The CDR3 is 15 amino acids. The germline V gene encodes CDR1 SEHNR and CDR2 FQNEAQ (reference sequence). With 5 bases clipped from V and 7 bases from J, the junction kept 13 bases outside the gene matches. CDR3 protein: CASSVTGTSLREQYF. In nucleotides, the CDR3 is TGTGCCAGCAGCGTGACCGGGACTAGTTTGAGGGAGCAGTACTTC.

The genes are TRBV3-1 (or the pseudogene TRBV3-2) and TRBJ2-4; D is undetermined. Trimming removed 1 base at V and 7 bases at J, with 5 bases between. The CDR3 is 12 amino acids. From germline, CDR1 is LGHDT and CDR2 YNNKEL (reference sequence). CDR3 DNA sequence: TGTGCCAGCAGCCAAGTCGGGAACATTCAGTACTTC. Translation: CASSQVGNIQYF.

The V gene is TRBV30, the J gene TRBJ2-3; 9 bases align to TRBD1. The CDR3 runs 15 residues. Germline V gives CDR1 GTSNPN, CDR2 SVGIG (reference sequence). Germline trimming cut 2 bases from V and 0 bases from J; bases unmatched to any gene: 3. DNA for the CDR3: TGTGCCTGGAGTCGGACAGGGGCGAGCACAGATACGCAGTATTTT. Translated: CAWSRTGASTDTQYF.

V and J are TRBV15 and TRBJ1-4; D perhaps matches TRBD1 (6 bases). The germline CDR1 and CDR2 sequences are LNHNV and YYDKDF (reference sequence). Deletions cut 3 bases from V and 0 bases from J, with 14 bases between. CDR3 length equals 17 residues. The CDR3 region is CATSRDRSSATNEKLFF. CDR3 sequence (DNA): TGTGCCACCAGCAGGGACAGAAGTTCTGCAACTAATGAAAAACTGTTTTTT.

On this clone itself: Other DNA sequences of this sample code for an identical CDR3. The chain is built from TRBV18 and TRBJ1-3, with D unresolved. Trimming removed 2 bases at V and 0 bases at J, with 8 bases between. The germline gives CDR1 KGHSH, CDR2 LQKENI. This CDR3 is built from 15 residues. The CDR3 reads CASSPNSNSGNTIYF. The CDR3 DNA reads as TGTGCCAGCTCACCAAACAGCAACTCTGGAAACACCATATATTTT.

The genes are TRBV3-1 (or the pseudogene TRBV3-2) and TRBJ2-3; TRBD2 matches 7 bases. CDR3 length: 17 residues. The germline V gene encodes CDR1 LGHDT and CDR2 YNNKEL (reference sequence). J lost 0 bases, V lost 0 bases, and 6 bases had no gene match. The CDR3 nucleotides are TGTGCCAGCAGCCAAGAGTGGAGCGGGGCCAGCACAGATACGCAGTATTTT. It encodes CASSQEWSGASTDTQYF.

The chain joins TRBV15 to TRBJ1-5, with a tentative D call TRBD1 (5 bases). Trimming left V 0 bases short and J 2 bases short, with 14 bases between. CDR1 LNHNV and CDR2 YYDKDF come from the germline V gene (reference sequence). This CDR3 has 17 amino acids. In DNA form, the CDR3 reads TGTGCCACCAGCAGAGATAACAGGTACTTGGGCAATCAGCCCCAGCATTTT. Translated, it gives CATSRDNRYLGNQPQHF.

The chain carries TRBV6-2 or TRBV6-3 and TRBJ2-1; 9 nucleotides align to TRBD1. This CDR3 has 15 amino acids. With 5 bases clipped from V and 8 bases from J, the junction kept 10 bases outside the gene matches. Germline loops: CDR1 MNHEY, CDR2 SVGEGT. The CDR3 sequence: CASSPSGTGRHEQFF. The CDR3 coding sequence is TGTGCCAGCAGTCCCTCCGGGACAGGGCGCCATGAGCAGTTCTTC.

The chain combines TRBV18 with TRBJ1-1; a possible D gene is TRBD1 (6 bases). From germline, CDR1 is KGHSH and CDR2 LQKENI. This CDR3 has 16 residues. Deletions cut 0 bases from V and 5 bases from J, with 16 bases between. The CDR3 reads CASSPPLVQGGTEAFF. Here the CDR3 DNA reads TGTGCCAGCTCACCACCGCTGGTACAGGGCGGAACTGAAGCTTTCTTT.